This is a list of T cell receptor beta chains from one sample in a study of T cell responses to AZD1222 COVID-19 vaccine. Generated by immunoSEQ multiplex PCR, the TCRdb table keeps only in-frame clones and is missing some. The sample shows some 200,000 clones, roughly 91% of them seen only once. Sample: peripheral blood, taken 28 days after the second AZD1222 dose. The receptors were sampled from an adult who received the AZD1222 COVID-19 vaccine. CDR3s leave out the opening cysteine and the closing phenylalanine or tryptophan. Rows give clone size only sometimes, using once, few, many, or a class for an expanded clone.

TRBV2	TRBJ2-7	NA	ASSEEQPRLSYEQY
TRBV7-3	TRBJ2-1	NA	ASSRPLPGGSSGEQF
TRBV11-3	TRBJ2-5	NA	ASSLGPEGTQY
TRBV28	TRBJ1-5	once	ASRPFIGEIQPQH
TRBV21-1	TRBJ2-5	NA	ASTWTGLAIKTQY
TRBV5-6	TRBJ1-2	few	ASSLLGQGSGGYT
TRBV7-7	TRBJ2-5	NA	ASSLRRGGQETQY
TRBV7-2	TRBJ2-1	NA	ASSTAGARDGEQF
TRBV5-5	TRBJ2-1	NA	ASQRGDGSHNEQF
TRBV28	TRBJ1-4	NA	AGGLGEKLF
TRBV27	TRBJ2-2	NA	ASSSKDLSGRRVRELF
TRBV28	TRBJ2-1	NA	ASRNPSGGYNEQF
TRBV7-8	TRBJ2-3	NA	ASSLRDSRADTQY
TRBV5-5	TRBJ2-1	once	ASSILAGELHEQF
TRBV19	TRBJ1-6	NA	ASSIQGQGAPNSPLH
TRBV2	TRBJ2-3	once	ASSERGLPSTDTQY
TRBV14	TRBJ2-5	few	ASSQDETQY
TRBV2	TRBJ2-3	NA	ASSELAGEDTQY
TRBV28	TRBJ2-3	NA	ASIRIGTDTQY
TRBV30	TRBJ2-6	NA	ALDRSSGANVLT
TRBV28	TRBJ1-5	NA	ASSFAGQPQH
TRBV10-3	TRBJ2-7	NA	AISEPGTALTYEQY
TRBV16	TRBJ1-2	NA	ASSQGRETGYT
TRBV7-8	TRBJ2-1	NA	ASSLAQASGSITYNEQF
TRBV5-6	TRBJ2-7	NA	ASRSGGGTYEQY
TRBV28	TRBJ1-5	NA	ASSLFPSRGRAQPQH
TRBV4-3	TRBJ2-7	NA	ASSQFSGLNYEQY
TRBV6-5	TRBJ2-7	few	ASSPGQEPYEQY
TRBV3-1/TRBV3-2	TRBJ2-1	NA	ASSQGPDNEQF
TRBV3-1/TRBV3-2	TRBJ2-3	NA	ASSQVRASGSITDTQY
TRBV6-5	TRBJ2-2	NA	ASSYVGSLTGELF
TRBV9	TRBJ2-5	NA	ASSVVGSGGVETQY
TRBV6-2/TRBV6-3	TRBJ2-7	once	ASSTATSGTQFEQY
TRBV9	TRBJ1-4	NA	ASSVTGIFGEKLF
TRBV6-5	TRBJ1-2	NA	ASSPGDRGTYGYT
TRBV27	TRBJ2-1	NA	ASSFLTGARNEQF
TRBV9	TRBJ2-1	NA	ASSVNVRGGSNEQF
TRBV2	TRBJ1-2	NA	ASSESGAGYT
TRBV4-3	TRBJ1-2	once	ASSQVKQGLYGYT
TRBV24-1	TRBJ2-2	NA	ATSDFGGRALSNTGELF
TRBV6-2/TRBV6-3	TRBJ2-4	NA	ASSFAIAGTKFQY
TRBV25-1	TRBJ2-3	NA	ASSATGVGTDTQY
TRBV21-1	TRBJ2-7	NA	ASSLVPGPYEQY
TRBV6-6	TRBJ2-7	NA	ASSTGTGSGEQY
TRBV7-2	TRBJ1-4	few	ASSWGQGVEKLF
TRBV28	TRBJ1-5	NA	ASSRHRDSNQPQH
TRBV27	TRBJ2-2	NA	ASSLSVQGASGELF
TRBV4-2	TRBJ2-1	once	ASSQDKADSYNEQF
TRBV25-1	TRBJ1-1	NA	ASSASGRNTEAF
TRBV20-1	TRBJ2-5	NA	SAKNSTQY